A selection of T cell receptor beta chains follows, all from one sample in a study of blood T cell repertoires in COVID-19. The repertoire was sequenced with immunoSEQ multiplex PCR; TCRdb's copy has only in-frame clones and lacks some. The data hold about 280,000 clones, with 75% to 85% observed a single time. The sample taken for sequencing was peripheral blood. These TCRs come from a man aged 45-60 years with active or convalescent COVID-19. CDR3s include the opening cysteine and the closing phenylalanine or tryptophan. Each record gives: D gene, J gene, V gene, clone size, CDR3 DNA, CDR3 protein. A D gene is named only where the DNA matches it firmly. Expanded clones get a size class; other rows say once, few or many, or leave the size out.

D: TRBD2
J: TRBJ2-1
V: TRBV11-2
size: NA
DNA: TGTGCCAGCAGCGGGACTAGCGGGAGCTCCTACAATGAGCAGTTCTTC
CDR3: CASSGTSGSSYNEQFF

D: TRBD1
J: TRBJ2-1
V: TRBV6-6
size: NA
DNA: TGTGCCAGCAGACGGGACAGGGTGGGTTTCGGGAATGAGCAGTTCTTC
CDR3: CASRRDRVGFGNEQFF

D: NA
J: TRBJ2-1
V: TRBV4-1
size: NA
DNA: TGCGCCAGCAGGCTCCTTGCGGGCGGGGTGGATGAGCAGTTCTTC
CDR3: CASRLLAGGVDEQFF

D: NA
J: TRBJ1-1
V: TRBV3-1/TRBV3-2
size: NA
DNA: TGTGCCAGCAGCCAGCCAGGGATGGCTGAAGCTTTCTTT
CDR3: CASSQPGMAEAFF

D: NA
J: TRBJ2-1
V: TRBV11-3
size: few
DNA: TGTGCCAGCAGCGCGGGTTCCTACAATGAGCAGTTCTTC
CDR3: CASSAGSYNEQFF

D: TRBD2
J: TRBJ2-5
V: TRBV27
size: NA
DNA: TGTGCCAGCATCGGGAGGGCCGAAGGGACCCAGTACTTC
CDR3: CASIGRAEGTQYF

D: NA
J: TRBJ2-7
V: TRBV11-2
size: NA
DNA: TGTGCCAGCAGCTTAGAGGTGCGCGGATCACGGCGCGGGGAGCAGTACTTC
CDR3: CASSLEVRGSRRGEQYF

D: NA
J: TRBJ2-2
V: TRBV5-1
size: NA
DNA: TGCGCCAGCAGCTTGTGGCTGTCGGGCACCGGGGAGCTGTTTTTT
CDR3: CASSLWLSGTGELFF

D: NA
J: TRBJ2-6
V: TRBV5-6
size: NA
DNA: TGTGCCAGCAGCAGTCAGGGGCAGGGAGTTTTTGGGGCCAACGTCCTGACTTTC
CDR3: CASSSQGQGVFGANVLTF

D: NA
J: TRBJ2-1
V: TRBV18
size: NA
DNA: TGTGCCAGCTCAGCGGACAGCCACAATGAGCAGTTCTTC
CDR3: CASSADSHNEQFF

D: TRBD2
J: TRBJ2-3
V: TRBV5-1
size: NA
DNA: TGCGCCAGCAGCTTGGGCGGGAGGGCCTCTAGCACAGATACGCAGTATTTT
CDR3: CASSLGGRASSTDTQYF

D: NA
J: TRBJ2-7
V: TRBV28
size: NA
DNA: TGTGCCAGCAGCAAGACGGGACACTGGTACGAGCAGTACTTC
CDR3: CASSKTGHWYEQYF

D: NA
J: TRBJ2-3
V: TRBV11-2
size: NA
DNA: TGTGCCAGCAGCTTAGGGCGGAGAACCACAGATACGCAGTATTTT
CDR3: CASSLGRRTTDTQYF

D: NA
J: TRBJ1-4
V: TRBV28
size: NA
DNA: TGTGCCAGCAGTTCCTTGAATGAAAAACTGTTTTTT
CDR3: CASSSLNEKLFF

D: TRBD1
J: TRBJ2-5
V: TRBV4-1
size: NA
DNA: TGCGCCAGCAGCCATTCTCAGGGGGCTGGAGAGACCCAGTACTTC
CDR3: CASSHSQGAGETQYF

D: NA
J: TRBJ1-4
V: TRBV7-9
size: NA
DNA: TGTGCCAGCAGCTCCGACGGGGGGACAAATGAAAAACTGTTTTTT
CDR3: CASSSDGGTNEKLFF

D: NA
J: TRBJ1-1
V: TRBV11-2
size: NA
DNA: TGTGCCAGCAGTCCTTTTGGCAGGGCTAACACTGAAGCTTTCTTT
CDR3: CASSPFGRANTEAFF

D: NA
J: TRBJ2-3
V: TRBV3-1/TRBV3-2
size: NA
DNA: TGTGCCAGCAGCCAAGTAAGCTTAAGCACAGATACGCAGTATTTT
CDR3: CASSQVSLSTDTQYF

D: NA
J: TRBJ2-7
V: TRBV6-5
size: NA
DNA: TGTGCCAGCAGTTACACGCCGTCCGGGGGGCAGTACTTC
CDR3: CASSYTPSGGQYF

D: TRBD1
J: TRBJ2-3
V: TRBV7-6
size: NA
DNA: TGTGCCAGCAGCTTAGACCGGACAGGGGGAGATACGCAGTATTTT
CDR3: CASSLDRTGGDTQYF

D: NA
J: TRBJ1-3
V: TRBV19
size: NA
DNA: TGTGCCAGTAGTCGACAGATCTCTGGAAACACCATATATTTT
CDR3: CASSRQISGNTIYF

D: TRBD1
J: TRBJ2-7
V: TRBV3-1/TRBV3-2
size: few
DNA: TGTGCCAGCAGCCAATCAGGGGGTTGGTACGAGCAGTACTTC
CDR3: CASSQSGGWYEQYF

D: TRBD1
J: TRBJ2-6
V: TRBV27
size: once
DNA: TGTGCCAGCAGTTCCCGGTATCTGGGACAGGGAACTCCCCTCTCTGGGGCCAACGTCCTGACTTTC
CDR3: CASSSRYLGQGTPLSGANVLTF